These 13 T cell receptor beta chains were all obtained from the same sample, sequenced in a study of T cells expressing NK-cell markers. TCRdb reprocessed the 5' RACE reads and stores each CDR3 protein as one record, lacking DNA. Its clone listing holds about 460,000 distinct CDR3 sequences. Sequencing input: blood T cells: a sorted CD56 or NKG2C T cell subset, CD4+ or CD8+ T cells, or bulk PBMC T cells (not recorded which). These receptors came from a woman aged 45 to 65 in good health.

This chain links TRBV7-2 with TRBJ2-3; there is no DNA to check the TCRdb D call of TRBD2. This CDR3 spans 19 amino acids. Per the germline V gene, CDR1 is SGHTA and CDR2 is FQGNSA. The CDR3 protein is CASTLSVTSGRQPTDTQYF. The full variable domain, rest sourced from reference TRBV7-2 and TRBJ2-3, is GAGVSQSPSNKVTEKGKDVELRCDPISGHTALYWYRQSLGQGLEFLIYFQGNSAPDKSGLPSDRFSAERTGGSVSTLTIQRTQQEDSAVYLCASTLSVTSGRQPTDTQYFGPGTRLTVL.

V and J are TRBV12-3 or TRBV12-4 and TRBJ2-1; TCRdb proposes TRBD2, but this gene call is untestable without DNA. The CDR3 loop spans 15 amino acids. The CDR3 sequence is CASSLRLAGYNEQFF.

The chain recombines TRBV20-1 with TRBJ2-4; without DNA, the TCRdb call of TRBD2 cannot be checked. The CDR3 totals 13 residues. The germline V gene has CDR1 DFQATT and CDR2 SNEGSKA (reference sequence). The CDR3 sequence is CSIPGTRENIQYF.

The chain employs TRBV4-2 and TRBJ2-1; TCRdb picks TRBD2, but there is no DNA to check that call. The CDR3 has 19 amino acids. Germline lookup yields CDR1 LGHNA and CDR2 YNFKEQ. The CDR3 spells CASSQEGLAGADSYNEQFF.

The CDR3 reads CASSLSPSPGSAQYF. The V gene is TRBV27, the J gene TRBJ2-5; TCRdb's D call, TRBD1, is unchecked because there is no DNA. The germline CDR1 and CDR2 sequences are MNHEY and SMNVEV (reference sequence). The CDR3 loop spans 15 amino acids.

The V and J genes are TRBV27 and TRBJ2-1; TCRdb outputs TRBD2, but without DNA this stays unchecked. The germline CDR1 and CDR2 sequences are MNHEY and SMNVEV (reference sequence). The length of the CDR3 is 13 residues. The CDR3 loop is CASTREGHNEQFF.

This chain links TRBV5-6 with TRBJ2-7. Germline CDR1 SGHDT, CDR2 YYEEEE. CDR3 length: 12 residues. CDR3 loop: CASSSGSGEQYF.

The chain recombines TRBV29-1 with TRBJ1-2; TCRdb's D gene call, TRBD1, goes unchecked for lack of DNA. The CDR3 consists of 12 residues. CDR1 SQVTM and CDR2 ANQGSEA come from the germline V gene. This CDR3 is CSVETGNGGYTF.

The chain is built from TRBV5-1 and TRBJ2-1; TCRdb designates TRBD1, a call that cannot be tested without DNA. CDR3 length equals 18 residues. Germline V gene sequence: CDR1 SGHRS, CDR2 YFSETQ. CDR3 residues: CASSLASLLGQADNEQFF.

The chain links TRBV14 to TRBJ2-1. Germline-derived CDR1 and CDR2 are SGHDN and FVKESK. The CDR3 runs 13 residues. The CDR3 loop reads CASSQVLGNEQFF.

The J gene is TRBJ2-1, the V gene TRBV27; TCRdb returns TRBD1, unconfirmable since there is no DNA. Germline V gene data show CDR1 as MNHEY and CDR2 as SMNVEV (reference sequence). The CDR3 loop spans 13 amino acids. The CDR3 spells CASRRGTVNEQFF.

V gene TRBV18 combines with J gene TRBJ1-1; TCRdb names TRBD1, which stays unverified in the absence of DNA. This CDR3 comprises 16 residues. Germline V gene sequence: CDR1 KGHSH, CDR2 LQKENI. The CDR3 region is CASSSLPGQSGTEAFF.

The chain carries TRBV20-1 and TRBJ2-3; as DNA is missing, the TRBD1 call by TCRdb cannot be tested. Germline V CDR1 and CDR2: DFQATT, SNEGSKA (reference sequence). CDR3 size: 15 residues. The CDR3: CSARDPWANTDTQYF.